The rows below give T cell receptor beta chains drawn from one sample of a study of T-cell memory formation after mild COVID-19. TCRdb reprocessed the 5' RACE reads via MiXCR and lists one record per CDR3 protein. The sample comprises 350,000 to 500,000 distinct CDR3 sequences, around 18% of which are singletons, and 8.4% rests with the top ten. The sample was PBMCs or a T cell subset sorted from them (not recorded which). The receptor set was obtained from an adult woman who had mild COVID-19 (a few samples of this study predate the infection). Cell type and time point are not known. The CDR3 runs from the conserved cysteine through the conserved F or W. D genes are given only for firm matches. Some rows have no size entry. The others give once, few or many, or a class for an expanded clone.

clone_size j_call v_call d_call cdr3_aa cdr3_nt
. TRBJ1-5 TRBV29-1 . CSVAGDNQPQHF TGCAGCGTTGCAGGGGACAATCAGCCCCAGCATTTT
. TRBJ2-7 TRBV19 . CASSSRDNSYEQYF TGTGCCAGTAGTTCCCGGGACAACTCCTACGAGCAGTACTTC
. TRBJ2-7 TRBV20-1 . CSAIGGTDTYEQYF TGCAGTGCTATAGGGGGGACGGATACCTACGAGCAGTACTTC
. TRBJ2-7 TRBV6-5 TRBD2 CASSLGTSESYEQYF TGTGCCAGCAGTCTCGGGACTAGCGAGTCCTACGAGCAGTACTTC
. TRBJ2-5 TRBV15 . CATSRDEETQYF TGTGCCACCAGCAGAGATGAAGAGACCCAGTACTTC
few TRBJ2-2 TRBV9 TRBD2 CASSVGLAGRTGELFF TGTGCCAGCAGCGTAGGACTAGCGGGGCGCACCGGGGAGCTGTTTTTT
few TRBJ2-7 TRBV7-9 TRBD2 CASSLAPGTSGRYEQYF TGTGCCAGCAGCTTAGCCCCGGGGACTAGCGGGAGATACGAGCAGTACTTC
. TRBJ2-1 TRBV10-3 . CAVAGVSGTGEQFF TGTGCCGTAGCCGGGGTGTCCGGGACCGGTGAGCAGTTCTTC
few TRBJ1-1 TRBV30 . CAWRVAMNTEAFF TGTGCCTGGAGGGTAGCCATGAACACTGAAGCTTTCTTT
. TRBJ2-2 TRBV5-4 TRBD2 CASSPGLAGGGTGELFF TGTGCCAGCAGCCCGGGACTAGCGGGAGGAGGAACCGGGGAGCTGTTTTTT
. TRBJ2-5 TRBV5-1 TRBD1 CASSPDRVGQETQYF TGCGCCAGCAGCCCGGACAGGGTTGGGCAAGAGACCCAGTACTTC
. TRBJ1-1 TRBV11-3 . CASSSGGGLNTEAFF TGTGCCAGCAGCTCCGGGGGCGGTCTGAACACTGAAGCTTTCTTT
. TRBJ2-5 TRBV7-9 TRBD1 CASSSPTGGAIRTQYF TGTGCCAGCAGCTCGCCAACAGGGGGCGCGATTCGGACCCAGTACTTC
few TRBJ1-2 TRBV5-1 . CASTPDSPAIYGYTF TGCGCCAGCACCCCTGATTCTCCAGCTATCTATGGCTACACCTTC
few TRBJ1-6 TRBV7-8 . CASSLAGRLNSPLHF TGTGCCAGCAGCTTAGCGGGCAGGCTGAACTCACCCCTCCACTTT
. TRBJ1-5 TRBV27 . CASSSGALVGPQHF TGTGCCAGCAGTTCAGGCGCCCTGGTTGGGCCCCAGCATTTT
. TRBJ2-3 TRBV6-6 . CASSSIPWTDTQYF TGTGCCAGCAGTTCCATTCCGTGGACAGATACGCAGTATTTT
few TRBJ1-2 TRBV20-1 TRBD1 CSAGDRVGYGYTF TGCAGTGCTGGGGACAGGGTAGGGTATGGCTACACCTTC
few TRBJ2-3 TRBV7-2 . CASSLVASFTDTQYF TGTGCCAGCAGCTTAGTGGCTAGCTTCACAGATACGCAGTATTTT
. TRBJ2-3 TRBV11-3 TRBD2 CASSSGLAGRPFTQYF TGTGCCAGCAGCTCGGGACTAGCGGGAAGGCCCTTTACGCAGTATTTT
. TRBJ2-3 TRBV6-1 TRBD1 CASSRGQGTADTQYF TGTGCCAGCAGTCGGGGACAGGGAACAGCAGATACGCAGTATTTT
. TRBJ2-7 TRBV9 TRBD1 CASSANPGQAGAYEQYF TGTGCCAGCAGCGCTAATCCGGGACAGGCTGGGGCCTACGAGCAGTACTTC
. TRBJ1-2 TRBV30 . CAWSVTSFGARGYTF TGTGCCTGGAGTGTAACCAGTTTCGGAGCCCGGGGCTACACCTTC
few TRBJ1-1 TRBV3-1 . CAAGAEAPNTEAFF TGTGCCGCCGGGGCAGAGGCACCCAACACTGAAGCTTTCTTT
. TRBJ2-7 TRBV20-1 . CSAREEGAGESYEQYF TGCAGTGCTAGAGAGGAGGGCGCAGGCGAATCCTACGAGCAGTACTTC
. TRBJ2-7 TRBV5-1 . CASSLQGPGYEQYF TGCGCCAGCAGCTTGCAGGGCCCCGGCTACGAGCAGTACTTC